This TCR beta chain was identified in a study of blood T cell repertoires in COVID-19. As for the study in general: Samples came from the United States, Italy and Spain, spanning acute and convalescent COVID-19. T cells, B-cell-depleted T cells, or PBMCs supplied cDNA or gDNA.

Assay: immunoSEQ multiplex PCR; the TCRdb copy retains only in-frame clones and omits some. The sample holds roughly 180,000 clones, 94% seen once. Patients in Seattle were enrolled during active infection, then followed longitudinally. Trimming shortened V by 5 bases and J by 1 base, and 11 bases separated the two germline ends. The CDR3 covers 13 residues. Germline V lookup: CDR1 SQVTM, CDR2 ANQGSEA. This clonotype originated in a man in his thirties or forties with COVID-19, enrolled during active disease. Sequenced input: peripheral blood. The V gene is TRBV29-1, the J gene TRBJ1-1, with D possibly TRBD1 on 5 matching bases. CDR3 DNA: TGCAGCGTTTCCATCAGGGCGAACACTGAAGCTTTCTTT. Amino acids: CSVSIRANTEAFF.